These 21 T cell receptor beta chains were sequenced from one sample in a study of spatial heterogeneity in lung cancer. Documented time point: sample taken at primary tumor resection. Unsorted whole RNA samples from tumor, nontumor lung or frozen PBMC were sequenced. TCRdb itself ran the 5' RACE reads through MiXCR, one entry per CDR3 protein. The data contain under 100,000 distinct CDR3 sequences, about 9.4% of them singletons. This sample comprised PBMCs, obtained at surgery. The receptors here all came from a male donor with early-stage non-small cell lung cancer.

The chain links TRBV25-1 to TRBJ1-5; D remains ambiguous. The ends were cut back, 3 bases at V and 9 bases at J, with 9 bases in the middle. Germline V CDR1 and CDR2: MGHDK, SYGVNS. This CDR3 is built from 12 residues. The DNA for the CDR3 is TGTGCCAGCAGTGACTCCTGGGGGCCCCAGCATTTT. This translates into CASSDSWGPQHF.

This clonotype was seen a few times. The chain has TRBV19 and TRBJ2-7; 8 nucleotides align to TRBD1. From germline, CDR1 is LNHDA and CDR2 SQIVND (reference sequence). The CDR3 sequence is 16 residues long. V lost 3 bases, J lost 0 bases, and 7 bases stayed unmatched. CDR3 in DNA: TGTGCCAGTAGTATTCCCGGACAGGGCGGCTCCTACGAGCAGTACTTC. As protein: CASSIPGQGGSYEQYF. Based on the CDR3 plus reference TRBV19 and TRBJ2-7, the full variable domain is DGGITQSPKYLFRKEGQNVTLSCEQNLNHDAMYWYRQDPGQGLRLIYYSQIVNDFQKGDIAEGYSVSREKKESFPLTVTSAQKNPTAFYLCASSIPGQGGSYEQYFGPGTRLTVT.

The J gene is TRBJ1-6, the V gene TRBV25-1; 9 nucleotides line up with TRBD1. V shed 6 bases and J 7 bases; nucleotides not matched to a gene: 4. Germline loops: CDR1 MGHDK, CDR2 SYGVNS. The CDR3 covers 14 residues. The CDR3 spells CASRRQGGNSPLHF. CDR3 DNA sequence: TGTGCCAGCAGAAGACAGGGGGGGAATTCACCCCTCCACTTT.

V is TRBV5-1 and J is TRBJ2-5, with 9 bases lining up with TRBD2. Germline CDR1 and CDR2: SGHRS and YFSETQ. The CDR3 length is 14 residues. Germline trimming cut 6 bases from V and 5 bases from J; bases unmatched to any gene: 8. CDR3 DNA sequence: TGCGCCAGCAAACGCGGGAGGGCAGATGAGACCCAGTACTTC. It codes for CASKRGRADETQYF.

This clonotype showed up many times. The CDR3 region has the DNA TGTGCCAGCAGTTTAGGGGGCTCGAGGAAAGGGGAGCTGTTTTTT. Translated, it gives CASSLGGSRKGELFF. V usage is TRBV28 and J usage is TRBJ2-2; a possible D gene is TRBD1 (6 bases). The CDR3 totals 15 residues. V gave up 2 bases and J gave up 8 bases, with 15 bases separating them. Germline assignment: CDR1 MDHEN and CDR2 SYDVKM.

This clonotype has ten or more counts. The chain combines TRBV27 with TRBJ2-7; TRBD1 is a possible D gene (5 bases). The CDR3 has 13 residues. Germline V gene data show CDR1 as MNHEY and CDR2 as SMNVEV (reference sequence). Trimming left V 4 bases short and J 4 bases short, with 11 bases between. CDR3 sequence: CASSSNRFYEQYF. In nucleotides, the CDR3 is TGTGCCAGCAGTTCGAACAGGTTTTACGAGCAGTACTTC.

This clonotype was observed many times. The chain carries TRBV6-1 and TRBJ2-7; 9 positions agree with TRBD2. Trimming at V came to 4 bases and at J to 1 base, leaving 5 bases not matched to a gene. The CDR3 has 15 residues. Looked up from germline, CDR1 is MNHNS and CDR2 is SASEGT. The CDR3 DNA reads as TGTGCCAGCAGTGTAGCGGGGGCCATATCCTACGAGCAGTACTTC. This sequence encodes CASSVAGAISYEQYF.

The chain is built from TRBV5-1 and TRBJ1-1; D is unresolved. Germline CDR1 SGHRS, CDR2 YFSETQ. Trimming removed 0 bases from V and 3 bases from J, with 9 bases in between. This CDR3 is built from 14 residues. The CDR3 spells CASSLGSGYTEAFF. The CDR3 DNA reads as TGCGCCAGCAGCTTGGGGAGCGGGTACACTGAAGCTTTCTTT.

The DNA for the CDR3 is TGTGCCAGCAGCTCGACGACCGATAGATACTTC. It is translated as CASSSTTDRYF. The rearrangement joins TRBV28 to TRBJ2-7; no clear D. The length of the CDR3 is 11 residues. Trimming removed 6 bases at V and 13 bases at J, with 16 bases between. Germline-derived CDR1 and CDR2 are MDHEN and SYDVKM.

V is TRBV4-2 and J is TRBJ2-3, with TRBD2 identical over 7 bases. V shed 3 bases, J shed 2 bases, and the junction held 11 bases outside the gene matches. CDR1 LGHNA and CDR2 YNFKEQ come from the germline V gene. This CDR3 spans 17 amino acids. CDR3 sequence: CASSQGVGGGSTDTQYF. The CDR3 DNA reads TGTGCCAGCAGCCAGGGGGTTGGCGGGGGTTCCACAGATACGCAGTATTTT.

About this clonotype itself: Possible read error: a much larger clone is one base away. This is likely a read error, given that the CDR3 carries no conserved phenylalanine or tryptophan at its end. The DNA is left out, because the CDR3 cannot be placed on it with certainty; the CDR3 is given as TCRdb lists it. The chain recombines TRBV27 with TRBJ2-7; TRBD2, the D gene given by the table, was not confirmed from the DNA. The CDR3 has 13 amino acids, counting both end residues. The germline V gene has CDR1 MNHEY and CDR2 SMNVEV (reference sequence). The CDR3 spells CASSQTRTSGGTS.

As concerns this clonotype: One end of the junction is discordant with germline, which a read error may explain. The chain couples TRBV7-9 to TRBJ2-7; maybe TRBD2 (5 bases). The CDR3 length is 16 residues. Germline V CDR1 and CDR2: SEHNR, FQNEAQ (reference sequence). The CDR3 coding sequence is TGTGCCAGCATCCTCTCAGCGGCTGGGGAGTTAGTAGACTTGCACTTC. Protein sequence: CASILSAAGELVDLHF.

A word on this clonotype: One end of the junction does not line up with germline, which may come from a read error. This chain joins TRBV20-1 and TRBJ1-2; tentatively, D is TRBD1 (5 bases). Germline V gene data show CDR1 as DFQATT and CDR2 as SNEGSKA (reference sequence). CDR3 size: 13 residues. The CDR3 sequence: CSARGETNYGYTF. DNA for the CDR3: TGCAGTGCAAGAGGGGAAACCAACTATGGCTACACCTTC.

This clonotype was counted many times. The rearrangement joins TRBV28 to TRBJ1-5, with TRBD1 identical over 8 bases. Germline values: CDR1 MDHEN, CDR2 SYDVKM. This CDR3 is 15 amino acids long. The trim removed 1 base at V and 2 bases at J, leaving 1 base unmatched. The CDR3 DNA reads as TGTGCCAGCAGTTTATCGGGACAGGGCAATCAGCCCCAGCATTTT. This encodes CASSLSGQGNQPQHF.

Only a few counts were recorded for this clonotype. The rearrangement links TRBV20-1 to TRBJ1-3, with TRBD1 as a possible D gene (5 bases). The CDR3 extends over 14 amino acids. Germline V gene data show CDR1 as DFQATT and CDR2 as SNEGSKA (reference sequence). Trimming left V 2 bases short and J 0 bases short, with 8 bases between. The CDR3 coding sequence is TGCAGTGCTAGATGGGGGGACTCTGGAAACACCATATATTTT. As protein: CSARWGDSGNTIYF.

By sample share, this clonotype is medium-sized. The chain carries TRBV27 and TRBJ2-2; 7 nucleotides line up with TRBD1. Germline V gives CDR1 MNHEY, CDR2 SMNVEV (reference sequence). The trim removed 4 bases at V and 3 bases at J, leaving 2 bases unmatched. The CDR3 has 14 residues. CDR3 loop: CASSYQGDTGELFF. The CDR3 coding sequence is TGTGCCAGCAGTTACCAGGGGGACACCGGGGAGCTGTTTTTT.

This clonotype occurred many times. CDR3 amino acids: CAISGPLDSPSSTDTQYF. CDR3 DNA: TGTGCCATCAGTGGGCCCTTGGACAGCCCCTCTAGCACAGATACGCAGTATTTT. The chain combines TRBV10-3 with TRBJ2-3; tentative D call: TRBD1 (6 bases). V was cut by 4 bases and J by 0 bases, with 20 bases left in between. The germline V gene encodes CDR1 ENHRY and CDR2 SYGVKD. The CDR3 length is 18 residues.

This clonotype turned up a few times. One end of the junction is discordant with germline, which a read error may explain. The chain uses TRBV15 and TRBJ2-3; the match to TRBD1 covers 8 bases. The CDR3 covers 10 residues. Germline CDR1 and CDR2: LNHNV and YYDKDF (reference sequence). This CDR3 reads CATSRVGQGF. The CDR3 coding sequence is TGTGCCACCAGCAGAGTAGGACAGGGTTTT.

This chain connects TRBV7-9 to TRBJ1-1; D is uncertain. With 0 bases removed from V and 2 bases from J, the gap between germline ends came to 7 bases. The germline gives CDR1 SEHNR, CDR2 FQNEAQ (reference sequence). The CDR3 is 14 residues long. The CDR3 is CASSLAASNTEAFF. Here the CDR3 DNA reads TGTGCCAGCAGCTTAGCGGCGAGCAACACTGAAGCTTTCTTT.

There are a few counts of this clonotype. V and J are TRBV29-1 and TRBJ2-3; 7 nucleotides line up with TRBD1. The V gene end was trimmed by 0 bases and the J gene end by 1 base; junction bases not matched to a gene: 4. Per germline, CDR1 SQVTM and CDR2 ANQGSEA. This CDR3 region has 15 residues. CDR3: CSVEDHRGGTDTQYF. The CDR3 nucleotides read TGCAGCGTTGAAGATCACAGGGGAGGCACAGATACGCAGTATTTT.

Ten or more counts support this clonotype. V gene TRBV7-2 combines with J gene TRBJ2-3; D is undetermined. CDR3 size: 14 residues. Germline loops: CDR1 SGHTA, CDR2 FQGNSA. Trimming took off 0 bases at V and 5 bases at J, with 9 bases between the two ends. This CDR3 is CASSLAWAEDTQYF. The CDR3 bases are TGTGCCAGCAGCTTAGCCTGGGCCGAAGATACGCAGTATTTT.